The 31 T cell receptor beta chains below all came from one sample that was sequenced in a study of graft-versus-host responses after intestinal transplantation. Repertoires were generated with immunoSEQ multiplex PCR, while TCRdb's copy carries only in-frame clones and drops some. The sample yields under 150,000 clones, 95% seen once. The antigens these receptors bind are not known. The sample in question was unstimulated CD8+ T cells sorted from spleen or lymph node cells, obtained before intestinal transplant. The receptor set was obtained from a human donor who received an intestinal transplant.

The genes are TRBV6-5 and TRBJ2-7; TRBD1 agrees at 7 bases. The CDR3 spans 15 residues. Germline V gene data show CDR1 as MNHEY and CDR2 as SVGAGI. V shed 3 bases, J shed 0 bases, and the junction held 5 bases outside the gene matches. CDR3 protein: CASSYRTGYSYEQYF. CDR3 coding DNA: TGTGCCAGCAGTTATAGGACAGGATACTCCTACGAGCAGTACTTC.

This clone was found once. The chain is built from TRBV27 and TRBJ2-7; D is uncertain. CDR3 length: 13 residues. The germline V and J ends were trimmed by 0 bases and 7 bases, with 10 bases remaining between them. Germline V gene lookup returns CDR1 MNHEY and CDR2 SMNVEV (reference sequence). The CDR3 here is CASSLSLTGEQYF. DNA for the CDR3: TGTGCCAGCAGTTTATCCCTTACTGGGGAGCAGTACTTC.

V gene TRBV28 combines with J gene TRBJ1-2; D remains ambiguous. The CDR3 length is 13 residues. V lost 4 bases, J lost 0 bases, and 6 bases lay in between. Per the germline V gene, CDR1 is MDHEN and CDR2 is SYDVKM. CDR3 DNA sequence: TGTGCCAGCAGTTACAAAGCTAACTATGGCTACACCTTC. Amino acid sequence: CASSYKANYGYTF.

The CDR3 loop is CASSLTSGRVYEQYF. The CDR3 DNA sequence: TGTGCCAGCAGTTTAACTAGCGGGAGGGTCTACGAGCAGTACTTC. V usage is TRBV27 and J usage is TRBJ2-7; 13 positions agree with TRBD2. This CDR3 comprises 15 residues. Losses at the gene ends were 2 bases for V and 3 bases for J; bases not matched to a gene: 1. Germline assignment: CDR1 MNHEY and CDR2 SMNVEV (reference sequence).

The chain couples TRBV10-2 to TRBJ2-1; possible D gene TRBD2, 6 bases. Germline V gene sequence: CDR1 WSHSY, CDR2 SAAADI. The CDR3 totals 14 residues. V lost 8 bases and J lost 4, with 15 bases in between. CDR3 sequence (DNA): TGCGCCAGCTCCGGGGCTAGCGAATACAATGAGCAGTTCTTC. It encodes CASSGASEYNEQFF.

The rearrangement uses TRBV2 and TRBJ1-1; D possibly corresponds to TRBD1 (5 bases). V dropped 2 bases and J dropped 5 bases, with 12 bases sitting between them. This CDR3 is built from 14 residues. Germline V lookup: CDR1 SNHLY, CDR2 FYNNEI. This CDR3 reads CASSESGGRTEAFF. The CDR3 DNA is TGTGCCAGCAGTGAATCGGGGGGAAGAACTGAAGCTTTCTTT. The full variable domain, rest sourced from reference TRBV2 and TRBJ1-1, is EPEVTQTPSHQVTQMGQEVILRCVPISNHLYFYWYRQILGQKVEFLVSFYNNEISEKSEIFDDQFSVERPDGSNFTLKIRSTKLEDSAMYFCASSESGGRTEAFFGQGTRLTVV.

This chain joins TRBV11-1 and TRBJ2-7; 8 nucleotides agree with TRBD2. CDR1 is SGHAT and CDR2 is FQDESV in the germline V gene (reference sequence). The CDR3 runs to 17 residues. V lost 2 bases and J lost 3; bases outside the gene matches: 12. The CDR3: CASSLPRGLVRSYEQYF. The CDR3 nucleotides read TGTGCCAGCAGCTTACCCCGGGGACTAGTAAGGAGCTACGAGCAGTACTTC.

The rearrangement uses TRBV28 and TRBJ2-5, with 13 bases lining up with TRBD2. The DNA end is a closer match to TRBJ2-7, so the J assignment may be wrong. This CDR3 has 13 amino acids. CDR1 is MDHEN, CDR2 SYDVKM, per germline. CDR3 sequence reads: CASGLAGDYEQYF. The CDR3 DNA is TGTGCCAGCGGACTAGCGGGAGACTACGAGCAGTACTTC.

The chain recombines TRBV4-2 with TRBJ2-4; D is unclear. CDR1 is LGHNA and CDR2 is YNFKEQ in the germline V gene. The CDR3 sequence is 13 residues long. The V gene lost 1 base and the J gene lost 8 bases, with 9 bases spanning the gap. The CDR3 region is CASSQVSKDIQYF. The CDR3 DNA reads as TGTGCCAGCAGCCAAGTATCAAAGGACATTCAGTACTTC.

This clone was seen just once. The chain employs TRBV30 and TRBJ2-1, with 7 bases that match TRBD2. The germline gives CDR1 GTSNPN, CDR2 SVGIG (reference sequence). V lost 0 bases, J lost 10 bases, and 6 bases stayed unmatched. This CDR3 region has 13 residues. Here the CDR3 DNA reads TGTGCCTGGAGTGTGAAACCCGGGGGGGAGCAGTTCTTC. Translating gives CAWSVKPGGEQFF.

This chain uses TRBV5-6 with TRBJ2-1; D is possibly TRBD2 (5 bases). Trimming left V 1 base short and J 2 bases short, with 10 bases between. Germline CDR1 reads SGHDT; CDR2 reads YYEEEE. CDR3 length: 15 amino acids. The CDR3 region has the DNA TGTGCCAGCAGCTTGAAGCGGACTCCCTACAATGAGCAGTTCTTC. It is translated as CASSLKRTPYNEQFF.

This chain uses TRBV2 with TRBJ2-7, with TRBD2 matching over 7 bases. CDR3 size: 14 residues. Losses at the gene ends were 1 base for V and 4 bases for J; bases not matched to a gene: 4. In germline, CDR1 is SNHLY, CDR2 FYNNEI. CDR3 residues: CASSEGREGYEQYF. As DNA, the CDR3 is TGTGCCAGCAGTGAAGGCAGGGAGGGTTACGAGCAGTACTTC.

The chain carries TRBV28 and TRBJ2-1; the D call may be TRBD1 or TRBD2 (5 bases each). V lost 3 bases and J 8 bases, leaving 17 bases between the germline ends. Germline CDR1 reads MDHEN; CDR2 reads SYDVKM. The CDR3 totals 15 residues. CDR3 DNA sequence: TGTGCCAGCAGTTTCGGGACCGGGACCTCGGATGAGCAGTTCTTC. Its protein is CASSFGTGTSDEQFF.

The V call is TRBV5-1, the J call TRBJ1-2; D gene unclear. Germline lookup yields CDR1 SGHRS and CDR2 YFSETQ. Trimming removed 0 bases from V and 2 bases from J, with 8 bases in between. CDR3 length: 14 amino acids. CDR3 DNA sequence: TGCGCCAGCAGCTTGGTCGGAGACAACTATGGCTACACCTTC. The encoded protein is CASSLVGDNYGYTF.

This clone was found once. The chain couples TRBV5-6 to TRBJ1-1; D is uncertain. The CDR3 length is 13 residues. V dropped 0 bases and J dropped 2 bases, with 5 bases sitting between them. Germline V gene data show CDR1 as SGHDT and CDR2 as YYEEEE. CDR3 coding DNA: TGTGCCAGCAGCTTGGCCCTTAACACTGAAGCTTTCTTT. Translation gives CASSLALNTEAFF.

This rearrangement joins TRBV2 to TRBJ2-7; possible D gene TRBD1, 6 bases. Trimming took 7 bases from V and 3 from J, leaving 13 bases between them. The germline gives CDR1 SNHLY, CDR2 FYNNEI. CDR3 size: 13 residues. CDR3 loop: CASTDYRDYEQYF. CDR3 nucleotide sequence: TGTGCCAGCACCGATTACAGGGACTACGAGCAGTACTTC. The full variable domain, with the rest looked up from reference TRBV2 and TRBJ2-7, is EPEVTQTPSHQVTQMGQEVILRCVPISNHLYFYWYRQILGQKVEFLVSFYNNEISEKSEIFDDQFSVERPDGSNFTLKIRSTKLEDSAMYFCASTDYRDYEQYFGPGTRLTVT.

This chain links TRBV15 with TRBJ2-5, with D possibly being TRBD1 or TRBD2 (5 bases each). The J call may be incorrect, as the DNA end agrees better with TRBJ2-7. The CDR3 has 11 residues. CDR1 is LNHNV and CDR2 is YYDKDF in the germline V gene (reference sequence). The CDR3 is CATGDGGEQYF. CDR3 nucleotides: TGTGCCACAGGGGACGGAGGCGAGCAGTACTTC.

In its sample, this clone was seen once. This chain connects TRBV19 to TRBJ2-5; D gene ambiguous. The J call is uncertain, as TRBJ2-7 better fits the DNA end. The CDR3 extends over 13 amino acids. The germline V gene has CDR1 LNHDA and CDR2 SQIVND (reference sequence). The CDR3 DNA is TGTGCCAGTAGTATTCTCGCCTCCTACGAGCAGTACTTC. Its translation is CASSILASYEQYF.

The chain has TRBV6-5 and TRBJ2-3; 9 nucleotides agree with TRBD1. Germline V gene sequence: CDR1 MNHEY, CDR2 SVGAGI. The CDR3 has 15 residues. With V trimmed by 7 bases and J by 6 bases, 11 bases remained unmatched. CDR3 protein: CASKKFTGGKDTQYF. In nucleotides, the CDR3 is TGTGCCAGCAAGAAATTTACAGGGGGCAAGGATACGCAGTATTTT.

The CDR3 DNA reads TGTGCCAGCAGTGAAGCCCTTCTCTCCCCAAACCGAGCAGACTACGAGCAGTACTTC. Protein: CASSEALLSPNRADYEQYF. V and J are TRBV6-1 and TRBJ2-7; the D is unclear. CDR3 length: 19 residues. Deletions cut 0 bases from V and 3 bases from J, with 24 bases between. Germline V gene data show CDR1 as MNHNS and CDR2 as SASEGT.

The rearrangement joins TRBV11-2 to TRBJ1-1; TRBD1 matches 7 bases. The CDR3 covers 14 residues. J gave up 3 bases and V 10 bases, and 11 bases lay outside the gene matches. Germline V CDR1 and CDR2: SGHAT, FQNNGV. The CDR3 region is CATRGVARDTEAFF. CDR3 coding DNA: TGTGCCACCAGGGGGGTTGCCAGAGACACTGAAGCTTTCTTT. The variable domain in full, completed from reference TRBV11-2 and TRBJ1-1, reads EAGVAQSPRYKIIEKRQSVAFWCNPISGHATLYWYQQILGQGPKLLIQFQNNGVVDDSQLPKDRFSAERLKGVDSTLKIQPAKLEDSAVYLCATRGVARDTEAFFGQGTRLTVV.

The chain has TRBV7-8 and TRBJ2-7; D might be TRBD1 (5 bases). The germline V and J ends were trimmed by 2 bases and 7 bases, with 18 bases remaining between them. The germline V gene encodes CDR1 SGHVS and CDR2 FQNEAQ. The CDR3 totals 15 residues. CDR3 coding DNA: TGTGCCAGCAGCTTAAACGGTGTAGGGGTGGGAGAGCAGTACTTC. Translated, it gives CASSLNGVGVGEQYF.

The chain couples TRBV13 to TRBJ2-3; TRBD2 matches 7 bases. The CDR3 totals 15 residues. CDR1 is PRHDT, CDR2 FYEKMQ, per germline (reference sequence). With V trimmed by 6 bases and J by 1 base, 7 bases remained unmatched. As DNA, the CDR3 is TGTGCCAGCAGGCCCTTGAGCGGGGGCACAGATACGCAGTATTTT. Encoded protein: CASRPLSGGTDTQYF.

The rearrangement uses TRBV25-1 and TRBJ2-5; the D is unclear. The CDR3 has 12 amino acids. Looked up from germline, CDR1 is MGHDK and CDR2 is SYGVNS. The V end lost 5 bases, the J end lost 0 bases, and 4 bases lay between the germline ends. The DNA for the CDR3 is TGTGCCAGCAGTTTATACCAAGAGACCCAGTACTTC. This translates into CASSLYQETQYF.

The rearrangement joins TRBV6-4 to TRBJ2-2; the match to TRBD1 covers 8 bases. The CDR3 has 14 residues. With V trimmed by 0 bases and J by 6 bases, 0 bases remained unmatched. Germline assignment: CDR1 MRHNA and CDR2 SNTAGT. As DNA, the CDR3 is TGTGCCAGCAGTGACTCACAGGGGGCCGGGGAGCTGTTTTTT. It codes for CASSDSQGAGELFF.

The chain's CDR3 is CAVGRTSGTNSYNEQFF. The CDR3 DNA sequence: TGTGCCGTAGGGAGGACTAGCGGGACTAACTCCTACAATGAGCAGTTCTTC. The rearrangement joins TRBV10-3 to TRBJ2-1; 12 bases are shared with TRBD2. This CDR3 is 17 amino acids long. J gave up 0 bases and V 11 bases, and 11 bases lay outside the gene matches. Germline V CDR1 and CDR2: ENHRY, SYGVKD.

The chain has TRBV4-1 and TRBJ2-1; D is undetermined. Germline V gives CDR1 MGHRA, CDR2 YSYEKL. CDR3 size: 16 residues. Trimming stripped 0 bases from V and 0 bases from J, with 9 bases between. CDR3 sequence reads: CASSQDQRVSYNEQFF. In DNA, the CDR3 is TGCGCCAGCAGCCAAGATCAGCGTGTCTCCTACAATGAGCAGTTCTTC.

The rearrangement links TRBV4-1 to TRBJ2-7; 8 bases map to TRBD2. Per germline, CDR1 MGHRA and CDR2 YSYEKL. The CDR3 is 15 residues long. Trimming removed 1 base from V and 2 bases from J; junction bases left unmatched: 4. The CDR3 coding sequence is TGCGCCAGCAGCCAAGTTAGCGGGGATACCTACGAGCAGTACTTC. This sequence encodes CASSQVSGDTYEQYF.

The sample holds one count of this clone. The rearrangement uses TRBV7-8 and TRBJ1-3; D unclear. CDR3 size: 14 residues. V was clipped by 1 base and J by 0 bases, with 4 bases between them. Germline CDR1 and CDR2: SGHVS and FQNEAQ. CDR3 DNA: TGTGCCAGCAGCTTAGGACACTCTGGAAACACCATATATTTT. This sequence encodes CASSLGHSGNTIYF.

This sequence joins TRBV9 and TRBJ2-2; D remains unclear. This CDR3 has 13 residues. Trimming stripped 3 bases from V and 2 bases from J, with 5 bases between. Germline V gives CDR1 SGDLS, CDR2 YYNGEE. CDR3 region: CASSGGNTGELFF. CDR3 nucleotide sequence: TGTGCCAGCAGCGGAGGAAACACCGGGGAGCTGTTTTTT.

The chain joins TRBV5-5 to TRBJ2-7; tentative D call: TRBD2 (6 bases). V shed 6 bases and J shed 6 bases, with 16 bases lying between them. Germline assignment: CDR1 SGHKS and CDR2 YYEKEE (reference sequence). This CDR3 has 13 residues. The CDR3 DNA follows: TGTGCCAGCACCCCTTTTGACGGGGGCGAGCAGTACTTC. It is translated as CASTPFDGGEQYF.